Below, 14 T cell receptor beta chains from the same sample are listed, as sequenced in a study of shared clonotypes between healthy human individuals. Sequenced by immunoSEQ multiplex PCR; TCRdb stores in-frame clones only, minus some. The sample includes 450,000 to 600,000 clones, more than 65% of them seen just once. The source material was PBMCs. These receptors originate from a woman aged 40-49 years in good health. Some clones in this sample may be carry-over from other donors' samples.

This clone occurred many times. V gene TRBV6-1 combines with J gene TRBJ2-7; 10 nucleotides align to TRBD2. The CDR3 is 16 residues long. V lost 4 bases to trimming and J lost 8 bases; unmatched junction nucleotides: 14. CDR1 and CDR2 from the germline V gene are MNHNS and SASEGT. The CDR3, as DNA: TGTGCCAGCAGTGGTGTAAAGGCTAGCGGGAGTATTAAGCAGTACTTC. This gives the protein CASSGVKASGSIKQYF.

This rearrangement joins TRBV9 to TRBJ1-2; D is undetermined. In germline, CDR1 is SGDLS, CDR2 YYNGEE. The CDR3 totals 14 residues. Trimming cost V 0 bases and J 5 bases, with 11 bases left between them. The CDR3 reads CASSVGGAMYGYTF. For the CDR3, the DNA is TGTGCCAGCAGCGTAGGGGGAGCTATGTATGGCTACACCTTC.

This chain uses TRBV4-2 with TRBJ1-1, with 9 bases that match TRBD1. Trimming cost V 0 bases and J 2 bases; bases outside gene matches: 4. CDR3 size: 16 residues. The germline CDR1 and CDR2 sequences are LGHNA and YNFKEQ. This CDR3 reads CASSQEQGAVNTEAFF. The CDR3 bases are TGTGCCAGCAGCCAAGAACAGGGGGCCGTTAACACTGAAGCTTTCTTT.

This clone was seen once. The genes are TRBV5-6 and TRBJ2-1, with 9 bases fitting TRBD2. The CDR3 consists of 16 residues. Germline CDR1 is SGHDT and CDR2 is YYEEEE. V shed 4 bases and J 7 bases; nucleotides not matched to a gene: 12. The CDR3, as DNA: TGTGCCAGCAGCCGGGGAGGGCGGGAGGGCAAGAATGAGCAGTTCTTC. Its protein product is CASSRGGREGKNEQFF.

The CDR3 DNA is TGTGCCACCAGCAGAGAACCACGGTACGAGCAGTACTTC. Its translation is CATSREPRYEQYF. The chain has TRBV15 and TRBJ2-7; unclear D gene. Trimming stripped 0 bases from V and 4 bases from J, with 7 bases between. Germline V gene lookup returns CDR1 LNHNV and CDR2 YYDKDF (reference sequence). CDR3 size: 13 residues.

V usage is TRBV11-2 and J usage is TRBJ1-2, with 7 positions matching TRBD1. Trimming at V came to 5 bases and at J to 3 bases, leaving 6 bases not matched to a gene. Germline CDR1 reads SGHAT; CDR2 reads FQNNGV. The CDR3 is 14 residues long. The CDR3 region is CASSGRQGHYGYTF. The CDR3 DNA is TGTGCCAGCAGCGGCCGACAGGGCCACTATGGCTACACCTTC. The full variable domain, its missing parts supplied by reference TRBV11-2 and TRBJ1-2, is EAGVAQSPRYKIIEKRQSVAFWCNPISGHATLYWYQQILGQGPKLLIQFQNNGVVDDSQLPKDRFSAERLKGVDSTLKIQPAKLEDSAVYLCASSGRQGHYGYTFGSGTRLTVV.

V is TRBV5-1 and J is TRBJ2-1; D is uncertain. Between the trimmed V and J ends, which lost 8 bases and 3 bases, there was a span of 15 bases. Germline CDR1 SGHRS, CDR2 YFSETQ. The CDR3 contains 14 residues. This chain's CDR3 is CASGGSSFYNEQFF. CDR3 DNA: TGCGCCAGTGGTGGTAGTAGCTTCTACAATGAGCAGTTCTTC.

The V gene is TRBV27, the J gene TRBJ1-3; unclear D gene. Germline V CDR1 and CDR2: MNHEY, SMNVEV (reference sequence). The length of the CDR3 is 15 residues. Trimming removed 1 base at V and 3 bases at J, with 10 bases between. CDR3 DNA sequence: TGTGCCAGCAGTTTATTGGGATCTCTTGGAAACACCATATATTTT. It translates to CASSLLGSLGNTIYF.

The chain carries TRBV29-1 and TRBJ2-1, with 7 bases lining up with TRBD2. The germline V gene encodes CDR1 SQVTM and CDR2 ANQGSEA. This CDR3 has 15 residues. Trimming cost V 1 base and J 4 bases; bases outside gene matches: 7. The CDR3 region is CSVEGLAAQYNEQFF. As DNA, the CDR3 is TGCAGCGTTGAAGGGCTAGCGGCTCAATACAATGAGCAGTTCTTC.

The chain uses TRBV18 and TRBJ1-3; D is unclear. The V and J ends lost 3 bases and 0 bases respectively, with 9 bases between them. This CDR3 region has 15 residues. The germline V gene has CDR1 KGHSH and CDR2 LQKENI. The CDR3 loop reads CASSPGADSGNTIYF. DNA for the CDR3: TGTGCCAGCTCACCCGGCGCAGACTCTGGAAACACCATATATTTT.

This clone was found once. The chain joins TRBV7-6 to TRBJ2-1; no clear D. V was clipped by 5 bases and J by 0 bases, with 20 bases between them. The CDR3 totals 18 residues. Per the germline V gene, CDR1 is SGHVS and CDR2 is FNYEAQ. DNA for the CDR3: TGTGCCAGCAGCCCACAATCGAGGCGAATAAGCTCCTACAATGAGCAGTTCTTC. It specifies CASSPQSRRISSYNEQFF.

The chain is built from TRBV5-1 and TRBJ2-5; 7 positions agree with TRBD1. The germline gives CDR1 SGHRS, CDR2 YFSETQ. The CDR3 runs 15 residues. V lost 0 bases and J lost 5; bases outside the gene matches: 7. The CDR3 nucleotides read TGCGCCAGCAGCTTGGGGGGGACAGCTCTGGAGACCCAGTACTTC. It specifies CASSLGGTALETQYF.

The CDR3 DNA is TGCGCCAGCAGCCGAAACTTAGCGGGAGCCTACGAGCAGTACTTC. Translated: CASSRNLAGAYEQYF. The J gene is TRBJ2-7, the V gene TRBV4-3; TRBD2 matches at 9 bases. The CDR3 runs to 15 residues. From germline, CDR1 is LGHNA and CDR2 YSLEER. V trimming: 4 bases; J trimming: 2 bases; junction bases outside the gene matches: 6.

This clone was found many times. The chain uses TRBV6-4 and TRBJ2-1, with D possibly matching TRBD1 (6 bases). The CDR3 is 16 amino acids. Germline-derived CDR1 and CDR2 are MRHNA and SNTAGT. V was trimmed by 2 bases and J by 8 bases, leaving 19 bases between them. Here the CDR3 reads CASSDAQGTPSDEQFF. DNA for the CDR3: TGTGCCAGCAGTGACGCTCAGGGGACCCCCAGCGATGAGCAGTTCTTC.